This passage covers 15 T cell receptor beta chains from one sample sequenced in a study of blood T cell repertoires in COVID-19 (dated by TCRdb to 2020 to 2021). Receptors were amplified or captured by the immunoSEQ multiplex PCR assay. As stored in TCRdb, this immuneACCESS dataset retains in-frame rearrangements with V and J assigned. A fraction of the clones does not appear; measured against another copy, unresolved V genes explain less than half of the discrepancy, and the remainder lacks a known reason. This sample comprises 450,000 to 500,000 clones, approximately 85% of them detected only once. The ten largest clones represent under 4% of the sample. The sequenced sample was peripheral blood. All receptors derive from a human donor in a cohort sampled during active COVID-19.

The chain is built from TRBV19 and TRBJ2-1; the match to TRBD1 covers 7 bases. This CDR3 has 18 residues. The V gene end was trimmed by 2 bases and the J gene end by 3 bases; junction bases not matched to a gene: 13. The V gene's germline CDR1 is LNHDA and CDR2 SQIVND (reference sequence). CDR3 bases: TGTGCCAGTAGTATAAGGGAACAGGGGTCACCCTTCTACAATGAGCAGTTCTTC. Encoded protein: CASSIREQGSPFYNEQFF.

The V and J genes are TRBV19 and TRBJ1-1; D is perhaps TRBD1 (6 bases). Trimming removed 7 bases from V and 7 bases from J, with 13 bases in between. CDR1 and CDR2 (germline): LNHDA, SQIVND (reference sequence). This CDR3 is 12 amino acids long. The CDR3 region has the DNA TGTGCCAGTACAACCAGGGGCTTTGAAGCTTTCTTT. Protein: CASTTRGFEAFF.

CDR3 sequence reads: CASSTQGLTDTQYF. DNA of the CDR3: TGTGCCAGCAGTACACAGGGTCTCACAGATACGCAGTATTTT. This chain connects TRBV28 to TRBJ2-3, with D perhaps TRBD1 (6 bases). Trimming took 5 bases from V and 2 from J, leaving 11 bases between them. CDR1 is MDHEN and CDR2 is SYDVKM in the germline V gene. This CDR3 comprises 14 residues.

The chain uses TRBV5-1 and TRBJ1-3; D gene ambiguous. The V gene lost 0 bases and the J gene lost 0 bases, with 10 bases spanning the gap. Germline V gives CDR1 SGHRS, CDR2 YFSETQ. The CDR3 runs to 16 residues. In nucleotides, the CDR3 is TGCGCCAGCAGCTTGGGTTGGCGGGACTCTGGAAACACCATATATTTT. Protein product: CASSLGWRDSGNTIYF.

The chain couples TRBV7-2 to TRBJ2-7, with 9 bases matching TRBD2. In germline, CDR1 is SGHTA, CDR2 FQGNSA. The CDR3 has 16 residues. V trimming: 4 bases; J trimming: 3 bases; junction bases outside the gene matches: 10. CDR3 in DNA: TGTGCCAGCAGCTCCGGAGCGGGAGGCAAAGTCTACGAGCAGTACTTC. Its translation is CASSSGAGGKVYEQYF.

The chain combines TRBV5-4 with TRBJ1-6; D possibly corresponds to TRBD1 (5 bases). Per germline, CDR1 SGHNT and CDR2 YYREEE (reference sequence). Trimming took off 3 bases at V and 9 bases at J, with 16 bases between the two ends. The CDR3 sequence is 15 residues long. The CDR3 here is CASSSGLGGGSPLHF. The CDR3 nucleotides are TGTGCCAGCAGCTCGGGACTCGGCGGAGGTTCACCCCTCCACTTT. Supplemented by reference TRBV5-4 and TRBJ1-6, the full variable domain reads ETGVTQSPTHLIKTRGQQVTLRCSSQSGHNTVSWYQQALGQGPQFIFQYYREEENGRGNFPPRFSGLQFPNYSSELNVNALELDDSALYLCASSSGLGGGSPLHFGNGTRLTVT.

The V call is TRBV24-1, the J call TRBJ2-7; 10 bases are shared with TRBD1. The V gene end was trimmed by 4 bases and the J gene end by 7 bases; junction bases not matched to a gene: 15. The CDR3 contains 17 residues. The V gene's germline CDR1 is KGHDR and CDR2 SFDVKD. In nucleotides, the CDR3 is TGTGCCACCAGTGACCACCCTCCCGGGACAGGGGTTTTGGAGCAGTACTTC. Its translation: CATSDHPPGTGVLEQYF.

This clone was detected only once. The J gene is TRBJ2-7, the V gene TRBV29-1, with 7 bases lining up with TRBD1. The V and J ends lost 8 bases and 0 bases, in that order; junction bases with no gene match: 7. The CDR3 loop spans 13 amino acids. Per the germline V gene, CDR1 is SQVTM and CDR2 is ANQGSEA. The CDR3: CSTRQGFSYEQYF. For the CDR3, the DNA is TGCAGCACCCGACAGGGTTTCTCCTACGAGCAGTACTTC.

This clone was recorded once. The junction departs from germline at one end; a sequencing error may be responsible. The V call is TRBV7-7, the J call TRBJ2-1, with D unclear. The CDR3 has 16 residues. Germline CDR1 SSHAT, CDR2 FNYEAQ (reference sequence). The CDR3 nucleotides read TGTGCTAGCAGACATGAGGAGCAATGGAGCTACAATGAGCAGTTCTTC. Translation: CASRHEEQWSYNEQFF.

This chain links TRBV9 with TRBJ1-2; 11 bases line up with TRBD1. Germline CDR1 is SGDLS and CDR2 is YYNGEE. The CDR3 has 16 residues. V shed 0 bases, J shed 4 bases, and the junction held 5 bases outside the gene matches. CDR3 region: CASSVGGTGGAYGYTF. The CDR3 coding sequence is TGTGCCAGCAGCGTAGGTGGGACAGGGGGGGCCTATGGCTACACCTTC.

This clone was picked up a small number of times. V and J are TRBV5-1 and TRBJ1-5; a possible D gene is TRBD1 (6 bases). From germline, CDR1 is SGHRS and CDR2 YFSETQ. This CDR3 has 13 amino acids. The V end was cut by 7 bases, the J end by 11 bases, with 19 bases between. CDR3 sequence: CASRDIGKGTQHF. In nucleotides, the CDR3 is TGCGCCAGCCGGGACATCGGAAAGGGGACCCAGCATTTT.

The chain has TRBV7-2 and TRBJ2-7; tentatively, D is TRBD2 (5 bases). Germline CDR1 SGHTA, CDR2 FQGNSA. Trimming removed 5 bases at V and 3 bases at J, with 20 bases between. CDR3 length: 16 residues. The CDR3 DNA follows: TGTGCCAGCAGCCCCAGACTATTAGCCTCCTACTACGAGCAGTACTTC. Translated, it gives CASSPRLLASYYEQYF.

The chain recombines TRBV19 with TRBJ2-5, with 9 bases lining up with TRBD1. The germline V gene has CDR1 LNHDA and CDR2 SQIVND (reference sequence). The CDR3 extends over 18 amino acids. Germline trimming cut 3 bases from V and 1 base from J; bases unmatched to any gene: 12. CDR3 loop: CASSIRAPGQGSQETQYF. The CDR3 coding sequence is TGTGCCAGTAGTATTAGGGCCCCGGGACAGGGCTCCCAAGAGACCCAGTACTTC.

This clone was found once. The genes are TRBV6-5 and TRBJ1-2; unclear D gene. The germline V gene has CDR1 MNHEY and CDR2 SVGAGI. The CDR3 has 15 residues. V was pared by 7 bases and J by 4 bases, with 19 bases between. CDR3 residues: CASISRGALGYGYTF. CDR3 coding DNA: TGTGCCAGCATCTCTCGGGGAGCCCTGGGCTATGGCTACACCTTC.

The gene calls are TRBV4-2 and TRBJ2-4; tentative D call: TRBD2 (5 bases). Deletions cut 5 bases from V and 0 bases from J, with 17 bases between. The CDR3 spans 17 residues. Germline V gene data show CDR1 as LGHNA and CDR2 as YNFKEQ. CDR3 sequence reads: CASSGGVEGIAKNIQYF. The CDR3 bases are TGTGCCAGCAGCGGCGGCGTTGAGGGAATAGCCAAAAACATTCAGTACTTC.